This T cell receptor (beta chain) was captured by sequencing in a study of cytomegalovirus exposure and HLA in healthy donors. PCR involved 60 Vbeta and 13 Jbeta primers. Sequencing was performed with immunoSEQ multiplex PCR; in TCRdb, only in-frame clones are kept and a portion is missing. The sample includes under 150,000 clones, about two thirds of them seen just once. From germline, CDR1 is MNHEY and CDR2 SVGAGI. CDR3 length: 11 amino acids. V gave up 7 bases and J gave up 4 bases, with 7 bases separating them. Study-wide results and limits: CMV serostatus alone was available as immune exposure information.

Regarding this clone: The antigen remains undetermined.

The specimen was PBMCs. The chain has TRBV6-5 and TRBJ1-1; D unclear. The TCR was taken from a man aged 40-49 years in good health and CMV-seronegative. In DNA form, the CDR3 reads TGTGCCAGCACCGAGGGCACTGAAGCTTTCTTT. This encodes CASTEGTEAFF.